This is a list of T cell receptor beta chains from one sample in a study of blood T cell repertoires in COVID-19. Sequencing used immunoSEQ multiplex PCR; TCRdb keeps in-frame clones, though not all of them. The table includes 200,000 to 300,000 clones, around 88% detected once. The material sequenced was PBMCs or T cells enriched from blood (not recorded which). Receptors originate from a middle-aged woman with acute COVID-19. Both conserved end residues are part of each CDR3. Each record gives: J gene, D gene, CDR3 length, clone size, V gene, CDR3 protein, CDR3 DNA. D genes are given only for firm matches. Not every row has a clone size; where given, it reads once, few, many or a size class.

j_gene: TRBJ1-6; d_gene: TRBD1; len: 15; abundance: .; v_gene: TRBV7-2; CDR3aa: CASSLETGGDSPLHF; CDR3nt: TGTGCCAGCAGCTTAGAGACAGGGGGCGATTCACCCCTCCACTTT
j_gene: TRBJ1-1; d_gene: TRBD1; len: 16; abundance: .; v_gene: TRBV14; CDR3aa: CASSARDRVWDTEAFF; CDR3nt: TGTGCCAGCAGCGCCCGGGACAGGGTTTGGGACACTGAAGCTTTCTTT
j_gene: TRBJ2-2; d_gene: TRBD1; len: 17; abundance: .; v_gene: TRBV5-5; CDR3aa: CASSQDATGANTGELFF; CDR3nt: TGTGCCAGCAGCCAGGATGCGACAGGGGCGAACACCGGGGAGCTGTTTTTT
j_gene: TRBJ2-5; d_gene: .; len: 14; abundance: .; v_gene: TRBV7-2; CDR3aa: CASSLELVASTQYF; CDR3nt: TGTGCCAGCAGCTTAGAGTTGGTGGCATCGACCCAGTACTTC
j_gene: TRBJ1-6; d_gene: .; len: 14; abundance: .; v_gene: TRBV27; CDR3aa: CASSFGRGYSPLHF; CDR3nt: TGTGCCAGCAGTTTCGGCAGGGGATATTCACCCCTCCACTTT
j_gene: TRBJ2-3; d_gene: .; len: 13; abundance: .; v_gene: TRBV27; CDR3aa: CASSFRTDLTQYF; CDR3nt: TGTGCCAGCAGTTTCCGGACAGACCTTACGCAGTATTTT
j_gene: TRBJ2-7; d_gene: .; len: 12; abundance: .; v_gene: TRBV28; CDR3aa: CASTLAGVEQYF; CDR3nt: TGTGCCAGCACCCTCGCAGGGGTCGAGCAGTACTTC
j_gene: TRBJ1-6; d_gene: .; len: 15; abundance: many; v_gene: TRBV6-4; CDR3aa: CASRPEAAANSPLHF; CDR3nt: TGTGCCAGCAGACCCGAAGCGGCCGCTAATTCACCCCTCCACTTT
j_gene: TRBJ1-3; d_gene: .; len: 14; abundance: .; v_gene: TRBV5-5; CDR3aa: CASSLTGSGNTIYF; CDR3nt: TGTGCCAGCAGCTTGACAGGATCCGGAAACACCATATATTTT
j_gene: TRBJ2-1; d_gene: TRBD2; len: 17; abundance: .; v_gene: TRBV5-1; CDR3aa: CASSLVPLTSGGNEQFF; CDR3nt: TGCGCCAGCAGCTTGGTTCCCCTGACTAGCGGGGGTAATGAGCAGTTCTTC
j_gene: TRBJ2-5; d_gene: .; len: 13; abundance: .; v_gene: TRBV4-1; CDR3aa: CASSIRGRETQYF; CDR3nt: TGCGCCAGCAGCATCAGGGGTCGAGAGACCCAGTACTTC
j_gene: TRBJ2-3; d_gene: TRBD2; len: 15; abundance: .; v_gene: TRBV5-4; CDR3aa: CASSPGGAGTDTQYF; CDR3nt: TGTGCCAGCAGCCCCGGGGGGGCAGGCACAGATACGCAGTATTTT
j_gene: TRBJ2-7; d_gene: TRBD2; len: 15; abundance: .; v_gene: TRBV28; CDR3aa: CASHSISGGSYEQYF; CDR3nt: TGTGCCAGCCACTCTATTAGCGGGGGCTCCTACGAGCAGTACTTC
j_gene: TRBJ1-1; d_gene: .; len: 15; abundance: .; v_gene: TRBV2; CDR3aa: CASSEQGQVGTEAFF; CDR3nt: TGTGCCAGCAGTGAGCAGGGGCAAGTTGGCACTGAAGCTTTCTTT
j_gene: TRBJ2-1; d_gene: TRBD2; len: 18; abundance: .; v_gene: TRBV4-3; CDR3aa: CASSQAGAPSGIGNEQFF; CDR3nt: TGCGCCAGCAGCCAAGCTGGGGCCCCGAGCGGGATAGGCAATGAGCAGTTCTTC
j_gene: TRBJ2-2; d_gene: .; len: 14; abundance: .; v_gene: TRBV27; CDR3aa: CASSLTGFPGELFF; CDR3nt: TGTGCCAGCAGTTTAACAGGGTTCCCCGGGGAGCTGTTTTTT
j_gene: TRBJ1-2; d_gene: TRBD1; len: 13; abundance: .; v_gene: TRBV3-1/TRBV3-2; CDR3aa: CASSPDRGAGYTF; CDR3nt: TGTGCCAGCAGCCCAGACAGGGGTGCTGGCTACACCTTC
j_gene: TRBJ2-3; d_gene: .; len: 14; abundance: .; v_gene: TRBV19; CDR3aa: CASNLGGNTDTQYF; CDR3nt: TGTGCCAGTAACTTGGGCGGGAACACAGATACGCAGTATTTT
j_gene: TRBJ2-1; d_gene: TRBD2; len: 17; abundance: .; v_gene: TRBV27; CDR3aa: CASSLALGASGNNEQFF; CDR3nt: TGTGCCAGCAGTTTGGCTCTCGGGGCTAGCGGTAACAATGAGCAGTTCTTC
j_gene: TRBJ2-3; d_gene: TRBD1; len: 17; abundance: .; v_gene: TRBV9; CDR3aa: CASSATPGQPFTDTQYF; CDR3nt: TGTGCCAGCAGCGCGACACCGGGACAGCCTTTCACAGATACGCAGTATTTT
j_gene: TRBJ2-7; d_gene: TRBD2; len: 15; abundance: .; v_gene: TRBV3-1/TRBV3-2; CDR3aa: CASSETSGGIYEQYF; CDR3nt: TGTGCCAGCAGCGAGACTAGCGGAGGAATCTACGAGCAGTACTTC
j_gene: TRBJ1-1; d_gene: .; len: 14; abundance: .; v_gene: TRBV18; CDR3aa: CASSPVGGDSEAFF; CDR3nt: TGTGCCAGCTCACCCGTGGGGGGGGACTCTGAAGCTTTCTTT
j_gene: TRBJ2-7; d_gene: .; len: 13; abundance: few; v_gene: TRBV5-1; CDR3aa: CASSEQGLYEQYF; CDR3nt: TGCGCCAGCAGTGAACAGGGTTTATACGAGCAGTACTTC
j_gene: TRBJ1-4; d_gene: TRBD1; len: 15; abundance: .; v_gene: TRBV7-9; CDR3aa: CASSRPGQVGEKLFF; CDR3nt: TGTGCCAGCAGCCGCCCGGGACAGGTGGGGGAAAAACTGTTTTTT
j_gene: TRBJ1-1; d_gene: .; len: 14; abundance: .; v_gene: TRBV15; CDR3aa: CATRAGSGRSKAFF; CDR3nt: TGTGCCACCAGAGCCGGCTCGGGAAGGTCGAAAGCTTTCTTT
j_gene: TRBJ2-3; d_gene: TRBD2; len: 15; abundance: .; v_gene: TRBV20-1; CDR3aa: CSASRLAQRTDTQYF; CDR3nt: TGCAGTGCTAGTAGACTAGCCCAAAGAACAGATACGCAGTATTTT
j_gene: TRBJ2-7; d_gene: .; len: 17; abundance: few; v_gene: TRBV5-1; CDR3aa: CASSLRPSPGSSYEQYF; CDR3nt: TGCGCCAGCAGCTTACGACCTAGCCCCGGGAGCTCCTACGAGCAGTACTTC
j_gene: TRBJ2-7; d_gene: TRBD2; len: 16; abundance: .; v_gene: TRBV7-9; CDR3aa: CASSISSGTSRYEQYF; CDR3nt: TGTGCCAGCAGCATCTCTAGCGGGACCAGCCGATACGAGCAGTACTTC
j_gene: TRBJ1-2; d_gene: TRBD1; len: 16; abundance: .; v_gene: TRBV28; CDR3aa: CASSTRRTGDNYGYTF; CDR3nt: TGTGCCAGCAGTACCAGACGGACAGGGGACAACTATGGCTACACCTTC
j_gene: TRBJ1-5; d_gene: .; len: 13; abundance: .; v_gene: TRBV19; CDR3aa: CASSLASNQPQHF; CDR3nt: TGTGCCAGTAGCTTGGCTAGCAATCAGCCCCAGCATTTT
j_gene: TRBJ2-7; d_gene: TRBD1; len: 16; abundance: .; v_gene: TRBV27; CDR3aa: CASSPGTGQGTHEQYF; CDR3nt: TGTGCCAGCAGTCCAGGCACGGGACAGGGGACTCACGAGCAGTACTTC
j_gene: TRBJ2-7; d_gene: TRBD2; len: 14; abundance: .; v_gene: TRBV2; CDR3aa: CASRSTGLSYEQYF; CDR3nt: TGTGCCAGCAGGTCTACGGGACTATCCTACGAGCAGTACTTC
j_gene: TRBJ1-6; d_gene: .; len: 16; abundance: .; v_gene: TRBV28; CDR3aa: CASRVDSTSPNSPLHF; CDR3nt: TGTGCCAGCAGGGTCGACAGCACCTCTCCGAATTCACCCCTCCACTTT
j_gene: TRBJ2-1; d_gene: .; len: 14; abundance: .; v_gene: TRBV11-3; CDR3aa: CASSLADSDNEQFF; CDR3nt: TGTGCCAGCAGCTTAGCTGATAGCGACAATGAGCAGTTCTTC
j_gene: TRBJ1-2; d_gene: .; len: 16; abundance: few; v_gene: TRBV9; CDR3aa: CASSLTVPQGSYGYTF; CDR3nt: TGTGCCAGCAGCCTGACAGTCCCGCAGGGGTCCTATGGCTACACCTTC
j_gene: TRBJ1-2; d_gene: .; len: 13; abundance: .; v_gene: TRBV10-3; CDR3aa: CAISESGGYGYTF; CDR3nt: TGTGCCATCAGTGAGTCGGGGGGTTATGGCTACACCTTC
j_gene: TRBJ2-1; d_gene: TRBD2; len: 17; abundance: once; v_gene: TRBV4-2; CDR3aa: CASSQELAGGGLNEQFF; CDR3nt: TGTGCCAGCAGCCAAGAACTAGCGGGAGGAGGCCTCAATGAGCAGTTCTTC
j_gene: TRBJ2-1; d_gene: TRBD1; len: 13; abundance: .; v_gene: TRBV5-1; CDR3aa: CASSQTGINEQFF; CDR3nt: TGCGCCAGCAGCCAGACAGGGATCAATGAGCAGTTCTTC
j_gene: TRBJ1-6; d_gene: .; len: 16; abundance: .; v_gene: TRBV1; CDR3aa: CTSSQGDRRKNSPLHF; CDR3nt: TGCACCAGCAGCCAAGGGGACAGGAGAAAGAATTCACCCCTCCACTTT
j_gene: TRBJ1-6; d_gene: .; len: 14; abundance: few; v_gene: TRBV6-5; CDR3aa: CASSYRLRGNHLHF; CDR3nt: TGTGCCAGCAGTTACCGTCTCCGGGGGAACCACCTCCACTTT
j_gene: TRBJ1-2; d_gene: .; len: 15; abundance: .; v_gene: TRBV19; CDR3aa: CASSDTAQGNYGYTF; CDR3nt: TGTGCCAGTAGTGATACCGCACAGGGCAACTATGGCTACACCTTC
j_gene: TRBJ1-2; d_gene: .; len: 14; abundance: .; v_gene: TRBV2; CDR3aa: CASSEYETAIGYTF; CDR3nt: TGTGCCAGCAGTGAGTACGAGACAGCGATCGGCTACACCTTC
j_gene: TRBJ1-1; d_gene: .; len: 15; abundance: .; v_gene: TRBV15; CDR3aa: CATSRDWGEYAEAFF; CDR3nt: TGTGCCACCAGCAGAGATTGGGGGGAGTACGCTGAAGCTTTCTTT
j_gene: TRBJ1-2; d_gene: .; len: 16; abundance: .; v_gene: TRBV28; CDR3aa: CASSLDGGFLPYGYTF; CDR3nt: TGTGCCAGCAGTTTGGACGGGGGATTCTTGCCTTATGGCTACACCTTC
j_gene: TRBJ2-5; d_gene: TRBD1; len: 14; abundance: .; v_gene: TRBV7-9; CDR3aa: CASSWDRAQETQYF; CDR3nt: TGTGCCAGCAGCTGGGACAGGGCCCAAGAGACCCAGTACTTC
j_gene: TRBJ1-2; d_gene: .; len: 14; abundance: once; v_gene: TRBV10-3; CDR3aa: CAISDTGNAVDYTF; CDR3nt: TGTGCCATCAGTGACACAGGGAACGCCGTCGACTACACCTTC
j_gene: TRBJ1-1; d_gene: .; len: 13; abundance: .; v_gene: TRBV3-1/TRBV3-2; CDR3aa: CASSHDSNTEAFF; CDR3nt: TGTGCCAGCAGTCACGACAGCAACACTGAAGCTTTCTTT
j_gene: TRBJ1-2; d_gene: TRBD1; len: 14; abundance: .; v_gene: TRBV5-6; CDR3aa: CASSPRTGVSGYTF; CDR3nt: TGTGCCAGCAGCCCAAGGACAGGGGTTTCTGGCTACACCTTC